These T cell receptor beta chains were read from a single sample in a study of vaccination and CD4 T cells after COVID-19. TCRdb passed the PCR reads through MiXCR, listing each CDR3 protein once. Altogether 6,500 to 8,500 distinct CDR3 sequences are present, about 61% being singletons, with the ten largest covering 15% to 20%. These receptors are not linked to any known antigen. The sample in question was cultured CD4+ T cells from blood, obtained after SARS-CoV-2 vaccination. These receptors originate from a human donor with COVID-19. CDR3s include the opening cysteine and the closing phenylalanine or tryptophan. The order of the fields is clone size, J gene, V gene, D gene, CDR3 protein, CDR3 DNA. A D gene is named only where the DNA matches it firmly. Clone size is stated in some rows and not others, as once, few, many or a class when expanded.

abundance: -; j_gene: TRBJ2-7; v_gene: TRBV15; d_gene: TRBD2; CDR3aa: CATKPGLESYEQYF; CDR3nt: TGTGCCACAAAACCGGGACTAGAATCCTACGAGCAGTACTTC
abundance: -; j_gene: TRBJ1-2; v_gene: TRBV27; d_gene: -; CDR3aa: CASSSSLDRGNSHGYTF; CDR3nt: TGTGCCAGCAGTTCTTCATTAGATCGGGGGAATTCTCATGGCTACACCTTC
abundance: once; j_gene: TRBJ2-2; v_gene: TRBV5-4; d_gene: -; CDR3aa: CASSLRQGVTGELFF; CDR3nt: TGTGCCAGCAGCTTGAGGCAGGGAGTCACCGGGGAGCTGTTTTTT
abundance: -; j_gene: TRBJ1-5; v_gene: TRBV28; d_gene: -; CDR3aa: CASTNKGFRNQPQHF; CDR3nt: TGTGCCAGCACAAATAAGGGGTTTCGCAATCAGCCCCAGCATTTT
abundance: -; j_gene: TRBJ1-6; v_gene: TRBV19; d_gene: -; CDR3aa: CASSNSPGANNSPLHF; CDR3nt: TGTGCCAGTAGTAACTCCCCAGGGGCAAATAATTCACCCCTCCACTTT
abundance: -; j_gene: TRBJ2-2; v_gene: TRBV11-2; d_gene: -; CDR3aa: CASSPRPGELFF; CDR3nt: TGTGCCAGCAGTCCGCGACCCGGGGAGCTGTTTTTT
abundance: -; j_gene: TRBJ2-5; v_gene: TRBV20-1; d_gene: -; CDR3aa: CSARYSPGETQYF; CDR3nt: TGCAGTGCTAGATATAGTCCGGGGGAGACCCAGTACTTC
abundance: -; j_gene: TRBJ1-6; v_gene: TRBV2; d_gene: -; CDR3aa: CASNRGTYNSPLHF; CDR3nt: TGTGCCAGCAATCGGGGAACCTATAATTCACCCCTCCACTTT
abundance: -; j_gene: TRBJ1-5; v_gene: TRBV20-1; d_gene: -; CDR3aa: CSASKSRNQPQHF; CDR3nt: TGCAGTGCTAGTAAGTCGAGGAATCAGCCCCAGCATTTT
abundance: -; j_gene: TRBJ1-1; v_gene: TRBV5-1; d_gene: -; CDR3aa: CASSLGSSGPEAEAFF; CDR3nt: TGCGCCAGCAGCTTGGGATCGAGTGGACCAGAGGCGGAAGCTTTCTTT
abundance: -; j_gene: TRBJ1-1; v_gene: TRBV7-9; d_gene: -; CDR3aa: CASSSERGAEAFF; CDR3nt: TGTGCCAGCAGCTCTGAAAGAGGTGCTGAAGCTTTCTTT
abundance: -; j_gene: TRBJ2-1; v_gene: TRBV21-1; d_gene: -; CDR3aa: CASNQDGYNEQFF; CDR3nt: TGTGCCAGCAACCAGGACGGGTACAATGAGCAGTTCTTC
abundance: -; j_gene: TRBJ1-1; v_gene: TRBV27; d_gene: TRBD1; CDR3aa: CASSPFATGGHTEAFF; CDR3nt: TGTGCCAGCAGTCCCTTCGCGACAGGGGGCCACACTGAAGCTTTCTTT
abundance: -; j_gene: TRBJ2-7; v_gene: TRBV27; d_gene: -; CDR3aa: CASSPRWSDEQYF; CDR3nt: TGTGCCAGCAGTCCCAGGTGGAGCGACGAGCAGTACTTC
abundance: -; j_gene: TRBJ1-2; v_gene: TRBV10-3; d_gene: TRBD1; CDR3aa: CAINGQGLSDYGYTF; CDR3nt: TGTGCCATCAATGGACAGGGGCTGAGCGACTATGGCTACACCTTC
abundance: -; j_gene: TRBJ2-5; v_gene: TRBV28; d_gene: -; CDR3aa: CASSSQVTQYF; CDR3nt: TGTGCCAGCAGTTCTCAGGTGACCCAGTACTTC
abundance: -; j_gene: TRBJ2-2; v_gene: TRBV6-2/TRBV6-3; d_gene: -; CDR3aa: CASTPTQRRELFF; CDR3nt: TGTGCCAGCACCCCGACACAGCGCAGGGAGCTGTTTTTT
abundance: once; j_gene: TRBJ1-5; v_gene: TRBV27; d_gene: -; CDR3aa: CASSFAIPRPGHGHQPQHF; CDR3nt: TGTGCCAGCAGTTTCGCCATACCTCGCCCGGGGCATGGACATCAGCCCCAGCATTTT
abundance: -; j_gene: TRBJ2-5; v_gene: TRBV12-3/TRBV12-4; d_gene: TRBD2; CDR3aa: CASSHSGAKETQYF; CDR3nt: TGTGCCAGCAGCCACAGCGGGGCCAAAGAGACCCAGTACTTC
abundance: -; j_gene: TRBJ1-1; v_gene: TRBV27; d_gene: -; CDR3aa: CASSLAGVGNTEAFF; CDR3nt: TGTGCCAGCAGTTTAGCCGGAGTGGGGAACACTGAAGCTTTCTTT
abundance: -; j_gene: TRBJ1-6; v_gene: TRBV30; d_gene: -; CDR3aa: CAWNLNSPLHF; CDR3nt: TGTGCCTGGAACCTCAATTCACCCCTCCACTTT
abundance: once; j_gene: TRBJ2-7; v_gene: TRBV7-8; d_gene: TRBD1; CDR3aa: CASSLTVTGQGRSEQYF; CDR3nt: TGTGCCAGCAGCCTTACCGTTACTGGACAGGGGAGGAGTGAGCAGTACTTC
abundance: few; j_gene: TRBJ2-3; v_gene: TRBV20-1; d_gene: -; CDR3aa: CSARRPDTQYF; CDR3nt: TGCAGTGCCCGCCGGCCAGATACGCAGTATTTT
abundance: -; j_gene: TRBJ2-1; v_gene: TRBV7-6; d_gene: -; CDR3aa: CASSSGVGNEQFF; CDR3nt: TGTGCCAGCAGCTCCGGGGTCGGCAATGAGCAGTTCTTC
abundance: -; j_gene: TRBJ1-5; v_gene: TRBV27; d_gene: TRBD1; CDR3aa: CASSSRQGALSNQPQHF; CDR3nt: TGTGCCAGCAGCTCTAGACAGGGGGCCCTTAGCAATCAGCCCCAGCATTTT
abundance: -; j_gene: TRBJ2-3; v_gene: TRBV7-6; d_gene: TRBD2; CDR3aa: CASSLAPPSSGVKSTDTQYF; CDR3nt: TGTGCCAGCAGCTTAGCACCCCCGAGTAGCGGGGTAAAAAGCACAGATACGCAGTATTTT
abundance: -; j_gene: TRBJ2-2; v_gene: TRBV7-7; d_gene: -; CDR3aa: CASSPTYTGELFF; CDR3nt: TGTGCTAGCAGCCCAACGTACACCGGGGAGCTGTTTTTT
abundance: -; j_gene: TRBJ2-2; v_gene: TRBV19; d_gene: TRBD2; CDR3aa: CASSIGAGTSLGELFF; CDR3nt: TGTGCCAGTAGTATAGGGGCGGGGACTAGCCTCGGGGAGCTGTTTTTT
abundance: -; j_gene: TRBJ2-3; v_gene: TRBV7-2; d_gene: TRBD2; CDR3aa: CASRSSGGPDTQYF; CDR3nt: TGTGCCAGCAGATCTAGCGGGGGGCCAGATACGCAGTATTTT
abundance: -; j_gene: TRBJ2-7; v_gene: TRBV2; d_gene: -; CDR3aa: CAGGRDLYEQYF; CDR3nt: TGTGCCGGGGGGCGGGACCTCTACGAGCAGTACTTC
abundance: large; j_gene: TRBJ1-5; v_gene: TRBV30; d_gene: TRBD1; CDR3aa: CAWSAQGVGQPQHF; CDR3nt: TGTGCCTGGAGTGCCCAGGGGGTGGGCCAGCCCCAGCATTTT
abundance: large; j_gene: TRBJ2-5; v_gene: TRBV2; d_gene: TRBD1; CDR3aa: CASSEADREETQYF; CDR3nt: TGTGCCAGCAGTGAAGCGGACAGGGAAGAGACCCAGTACTTC
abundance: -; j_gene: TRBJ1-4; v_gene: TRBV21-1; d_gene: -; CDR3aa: CASSKFLCRNFATNEKLFF; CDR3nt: TGTGCCAGCAGCAAATTCCTCTGCAGGAACTTCGCAACTAATGAAAAACTGTTTTTT
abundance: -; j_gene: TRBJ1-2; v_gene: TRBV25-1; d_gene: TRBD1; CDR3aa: CASSATRDRGYGYTF; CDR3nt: TGTGCCAGCAGTGCCACCCGGGACAGGGGCTATGGCTACACCTTC
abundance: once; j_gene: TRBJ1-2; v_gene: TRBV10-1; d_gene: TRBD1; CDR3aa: CASSEPRGRRYTF; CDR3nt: TGCGCCAGCAGTGAGCCCAGGGGGAGGCGCTACACCTTC
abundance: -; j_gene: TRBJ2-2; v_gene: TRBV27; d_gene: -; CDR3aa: CASSLRGVSRNTGELFF; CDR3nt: TGTGCCAGCAGTTTAAGGGGCGTTTCTAGGAACACCGGGGAGCTGTTTTTT
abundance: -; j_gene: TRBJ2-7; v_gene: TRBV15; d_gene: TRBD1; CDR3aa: CATSTRQGNEQYF; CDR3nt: TGTGCCACCAGCACAAGACAGGGGAACGAGCAGTACTTC
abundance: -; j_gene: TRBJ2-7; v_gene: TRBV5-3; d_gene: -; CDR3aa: CASSLARQATYEQYF; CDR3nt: TGTGCCAGCAGCTTGGCCCGCCAGGCCACCTACGAGCAGTACTTC
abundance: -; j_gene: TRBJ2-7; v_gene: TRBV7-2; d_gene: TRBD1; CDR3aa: CASSTTGTAYEQYF; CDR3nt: TGTGCCAGCAGCACTACCGGGACAGCCTACGAGCAGTACTTC
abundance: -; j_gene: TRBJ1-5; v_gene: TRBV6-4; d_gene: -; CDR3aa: CASSPGGNQPQHF; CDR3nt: TGTGCCAGCAGTCCGGGAGGAAATCAGCCCCAGCATTTT